The source of this T cell receptor (beta chain) is a study of immune aging and cytomegalovirus after organ transplant (dated by TCRdb to the early 2020s). Turning to the overall study: Every transplant recipient was given three-drug immunosuppression consisting of prednisone, tacrolimus, and mycophenolate. General study outcomes and caveats: Because CD57 was not measured in the sequencing data, a conservative gene-based aging definition was used instead. Large clones contained a bigger proportion of TEMRA cells, and over time the seven largest clones (around 1,900 cells) picked up aged and TEMRA cells and lost TCM cells. Following viremia, cells with an aged phenotype rose post-transplant no matter the clone size, with the increase showing up earlier in large clones (days 200-264) than in small clones.

Libraries were constructed by single-cell sequencing. Data came from an Illumina NovaSeq 6000. The BD Rhapsody Targeted mRNA and AbSeq Reagent Kit, in a microwell format, was used for cell capture and library preparation. Libraries were prepared to cover TCR, sample tags, AbSeq, and targeted mRNA from the Human T-Cell Expression Panel plus custom TOX and TOX2 primers. Sequencing of the libraries was performed on an Illumina NovaSeq. In the original analysis: The analysis covered fewer than 13,000 cells in total, of which approximately 7,100 were CD8 T cells and some 4,000 were CD8 T cells with an identifiable TCR CDR3. On the Seven Bridges Genomics platform, raw data were run through the BD Rhapsody Targeted Analysis Pipeline with V(D)J processing. Quality control, Sample Tag demultiplexing with Lex-BDSMK, clone identification with VDJ Explorer, and Seurat clustering were all done in SeqGeq 1.6.0. Clones comprising <1% of CD8 T cells were considered non-expanded; clones comprising >2.5% of the sample were considered clonal expansions. TCRdb reran the public reads through fastp at Q25 and MiXCR, keeping productive beta chains. Identical CDR3 proteins give one entry, which carries the most common genes and DNA. These V and J calls derive from TCRdb rather than the authors' analysis. The sample profile shows about 21,000 distinct CDR3 sequences; about a third of them were found once. The biggest ten clones account for 25% to 30% of the sample.

The sample's time point label, decoded: five sample-tagged time points from pre-transplant (day -1) to day 368 post-transplant, pooled. PBMC were thawed and then stimulated for more than ten hours with a CMV IE-1 overlapping peptide library, with no transport inhibitors added. Thawed cells were rested overnight and then stimulated in R10 medium with CD28/CD49d costimulation. The IE-1 peptide library was composed of 15-amino-acid peptides with overlaps of 11 amino acids. Each time point was barcoded using BD Single-Cell Multiplexing Kit Sample Tags, after which the barcoded samples were pooled and stained with oligo-conjugated anti-CD45RA plus sorting antibodies. A BD FACSAria III was used to sort CMV-responsive CD8+CD137+ and CD4+CD154+ T cells at 4-way purity. Blood samples were drawn into EDTA vacutainers and processed by Ficoll gradient within 1-24 hours. For CDR1 and CDR2, the germline V gene (reference sequence) lists LNHNV and YYDKDF. Its CDR3 holds 17 amino acids, cysteine through phenylalanine. Only the CDR3 DNA is retained, 51 bases long and in frame from the first base.

As to this clonotype: Its antigen has not been determined. The junction differs from germline at one of its ends, possibly a read error.

The sequence derives from a female donor who had a heart transplant and CMV viremia. The chain employs TRBV15 and TRBJ2-1; TRBD2 agrees with 11 junctional bases. The sequenced sample was CMV peptide-activated CD4+ and CD8+ T cells sorted from blood, obtained at five time points, pooled. This specimen's cell subset or site label, interpreted: sorted CD8+CD137+ and CD4+CD154+ T cells after 11 to 12 h CMV IE-1 peptide stimulation. In nucleotides, the sequence is TGTGCCACCAGCAGAGAGTCTAGCGGGAGGTCCTACAGTGAGCAGTTCTTC. Its protein product is CATSRESSGRSYSEQFF. Here the CDR3 is joined to the reference TRBV15 and TRBJ2-1 genes, and the full variable domain is: DAMVIQNPRYQVTQFGKPVTLSCSQTLNHNVMYWYQQKSSQAPKLLFHYYDKDFNNEADTPDNFQSRRPNTSFCFLDIRSPGLGDTAMYLCATSRESSGRSYSEQFFGPGTRLTVL.